The 26 T cell receptor beta chains presented below share a single source sample, sequenced in a study of cytomegalovirus exposure and HLA in healthy donors. PCR involved 60 Vbeta and 13 Jbeta primers. TCRdb's copy holds only in-frame clones and misses some; the assay was immunoSEQ multiplex PCR. The sample totals 55,000 to 65,000 clones. The sample comprised PBMCs. The receptors were sampled from a young woman in good health and CMV-seronegative.

The chain recombines TRBV5-1 with TRBJ1-1; 8 nucleotides agree with TRBD1. V trimming: 0 bases; J trimming: 4 bases; junction bases outside the gene matches: 8. Germline CDR1 SGHRS, CDR2 YFSETQ. The CDR3 contains 16 residues. CDR3 in amino acids: CASSLEPSGGGTEAFF. DNA for the CDR3: TGCGCCAGCAGCTTGGAGCCGTCAGGGGGCGGCACTGAAGCTTTCTTT.

The chain joins TRBV19 to TRBJ2-7; 9 positions match TRBD1. CDR1 and CDR2 (germline): LNHDA, SQIVND (reference sequence). V dropped 2 bases and J dropped 1; count of bases not matched to a gene: 12. The CDR3 is 18 amino acids. The CDR3 DNA reads TGTGCCAGTAGTATAATGTTACAGGGGGCCTTCATGTCCTACGAGCAGTACTTC. Its translation is CASSIMLQGAFMSYEQYF.

This chain uses TRBV10-3 with TRBJ1-4; the match to TRBD1 covers 7 bases. The junction had 6 bases not matched to a gene; V was cut back by 4 bases and J by 7 bases. This CDR3 spans 14 amino acids. Germline loops: CDR1 ENHRY, CDR2 SYGVKD. The CDR3 sequence: CAISAKGAGEKLFF. For the CDR3, the DNA is TGTGCCATCAGTGCCAAGGGGGCTGGTGAAAAACTGTTTTTT.

The rearrangement joins TRBV5-6 to TRBJ2-7, with 10 nucleotides matching TRBD1. This CDR3 is 13 amino acids long. The germline gives CDR1 SGHDT, CDR2 YYEEEE. V was clipped by 5 bases and J by 7 bases; unmatched bases: 6. The CDR3 protein is CASRGDRGWEQYF. The CDR3 bases are TGTGCCAGCAGGGGGGACAGGGGATGGGAGCAGTACTTC.

The genes are TRBV19 and TRBJ1-2, with D uncertain. The CDR3 is 12 residues long. Germline assignment: CDR1 LNHDA and CDR2 SQIVND (reference sequence). Trimming removed 6 bases at V and 8 bases at J, with 13 bases between. CDR3 sequence (DNA): TGTGCCAGTAGCCGCCAAGAGCGGGGCTACACCTTC. This encodes CASSRQERGYTF.

The chain combines TRBV11-2 with TRBJ2-7, with 8 bases identical to TRBD1. The CDR3 totals 12 residues. V dropped 5 bases and J dropped 5; count of bases not matched to a gene: 2. Germline values: CDR1 SGHAT, CDR2 FQNNGV. CDR3: CASSRTGNEQYF. The CDR3 nucleotides read TGTGCCAGCAGCCGGACAGGGAACGAGCAGTACTTC.

The gene calls are TRBV27 and TRBJ2-5; a weak D match, TRBD1 (7 bases). Germline V gene data show CDR1 as MNHEY and CDR2 as SMNVEV (reference sequence). Trimming cost V 3 bases and J 7 bases, with 18 bases left between them. The CDR3 extends over 15 amino acids. The DNA for the CDR3 is TGTGCCAGCAGTTTGGCAGGGGGGCCGGGTGGGACCCAGTACTTC. It specifies CASSLAGGPGGTQYF.

The chain joins TRBV18 to TRBJ2-1; 7 bases map to TRBD2. CDR3 length equals 16 residues. Germline CDR1 reads KGHSH; CDR2 reads LQKENI. Unmatched junction bases numbered 9, after V lost 0 bases and J lost 7 bases. This chain's CDR3 is CASSPPVAGVGNEQFF. The CDR3 DNA sequence: TGTGCCAGCTCACCACCAGTGGCGGGAGTCGGGAATGAGCAGTTCTTC. The whole variable domain, filled in from reference TRBV18 and TRBJ2-1, reads NAGVMQNPRHLVRRRGQEARLRCSPMKGHSHVYWYRQLPEEGLKFMVYLQKENIIDESGMPKERFSAEFPKEGPSILRIQQVVRGDSAAYFCASSPPVAGVGNEQFFGPGTRLTVL.

V usage is TRBV7-8 and J usage is TRBJ1-5; the match to TRBD1 covers 8 bases. Germline V CDR1 and CDR2: SGHVS, FQNEAQ. The V and J ends lost 5 bases and 0 bases, in that order; junction bases with no gene match: 9. The CDR3 consists of 17 residues. The CDR3 coding sequence is TGTGCCAGCAGCCTGGACAGGGATGGACATAGCAATCAGCCCCAGCATTTT. Translating it yields CASSLDRDGHSNQPQHF.

The chain is built from TRBV9 and TRBJ1-2, with a possible D match to TRBD1 (5 bases). The CDR3 sequence is 11 residues long. CDR1 SGDLS and CDR2 YYNGEE come from the germline V gene. The ends were cut back, 5 bases at V and 6 bases at J, with 8 bases in the middle. The CDR3 region has the DNA TGTGCCAGCAGGTCAGGGAATGGCTACACCTTC. This encodes CASRSGNGYTF. Full variable domain (outside the CDR3, taken from reference TRBV9 and TRBJ1-2): DSGVTQTPKHLITATGQRVTLRCSPRSGDLSVYWYQQSLDQGLQFLIQYYNGEERAKGNILERFSAQQFPDLHSELNLSSLELGDSALYFCASRSGNGYTFGSGTRLTVV.

The J gene is TRBJ1-1, the V gene TRBV9; D might be TRBD1 (5 bases). The CDR3 sequence is 13 residues long. Trimming stripped 4 bases from V and 3 bases from J, with 10 bases between. Germline V gene data show CDR1 as SGDLS and CDR2 as YYNGEE. The CDR3 region has the DNA TGTGCCAGCAGCCATCCCAGGGACACTGAAGCTTTCTTT. Its translation: CASSHPRDTEAFF.

The V call is TRBV27, the J call TRBJ2-7; D perhaps matches TRBD2 (6 bases). CDR1 is MNHEY, CDR2 SMNVEV, per germline (reference sequence). V was cut by 8 bases and J by 0 bases, with 14 bases left in between. This CDR3 has 14 residues. The CDR3 coding sequence is TGTGCCAGCGCGGGGTACCCGTACTCCTACGAGCAGTACTTC. This encodes CASAGYPYSYEQYF.

The rearrangement uses TRBV6-5 and TRBJ2-3; TRBD2 agrees at 7 bases. Germline values: CDR1 MNHEY, CDR2 SVGAGI. The CDR3 runs to 14 residues. J gave up 0 bases and V 8 bases, and 5 bases lay outside the gene matches. DNA of the CDR3: TGTGCCAGCCGGGCGCGGGGGAGCACAGATACGCAGTATTTT. The encoded protein is CASRARGSTDTQYF.

The chain is built from TRBV7-9 and TRBJ2-1, with 11 nucleotides matching TRBD2. V trimming: 4 bases; J trimming: 9 bases; junction bases outside the gene matches: 11. The CDR3 has 16 residues. Germline CDR1 is SEHNR and CDR2 is FQNEAQ (reference sequence). CDR3 DNA: TGTGCCAGCAGCTCACAGGGTGGACTAGCGGGCAGTGAGCAGTTCTTC. Its translation: CASSSQGGLAGSEQFF.

The J gene is TRBJ2-1, the V gene TRBV25-1; TRBD2 is a possible D gene (6 bases). CDR3 length: 16 residues. V dropped 7 bases and J dropped 5 bases, with 21 bases sitting between them. Germline V gene sequence: CDR1 MGHDK, CDR2 SYGVNS. Here the CDR3 DNA reads TGTGCCAGCACCCCGAAGGGACGGGGGATGCACAATGAGCAGTTCTTC. It yields the protein CASTPKGRGMHNEQFF.

CDR3 nucleotide sequence: TGTGCCAGCGGGGCAGGGGAATCTGGGGCCAACGTCCTGACTTTC. Encoded protein: CASGAGESGANVLTF. The V call is TRBV6-1, the J call TRBJ2-6, with a tentative D call TRBD1 (6 bases). This CDR3 region has 15 residues. Germline CDR1 and CDR2: MNHNS and SASEGT. The V end was cut by 8 bases, the J end by 1 base, with 12 bases between.

The DNA for the CDR3 is TGCGCCAGCAGCGGCCGACTAGCGGGAGATTACAATGAGCAGTTCTTC. Translating it yields CASSGRLAGDYNEQFF. The V gene is TRBV4-1, the J gene TRBJ2-1, with TRBD2 matching 12 bases. CDR1 MGHRA and CDR2 YSYEKL come from the germline V gene. After removal of 5 bases from V and 4 bases from J, the junction contained 6 bases not matched to a gene. This CDR3 region has 16 residues.

The CDR3 DNA reads as TGTGCCAGCTCACCACCGAGCGGGAGGGCCAATGAGCAGTTCTTC. Translation gives CASSPPSGRANEQFF. This sequence joins TRBV18 and TRBJ2-1; 10 nucleotides line up with TRBD2. Germline CDR1 reads KGHSH; CDR2 reads LQKENI. The CDR3 spans 15 residues. The V gene end was trimmed by 0 bases and the J gene end by 6 bases; junction bases not matched to a gene: 2.

The gene calls are TRBV19 and TRBJ1-3; D perhaps matches TRBD1 (5 bases). This CDR3 has 15 residues. Trimming removed 7 bases from V and 0 bases from J, with 13 bases in between. Germline V gene data show CDR1 as LNHDA and CDR2 as SQIVND (reference sequence). For the CDR3, the DNA is TGTGCCAGTACCAATGGGGGGTTCTCTGGAAACACCATATATTTT. Translation: CASTNGGFSGNTIYF.

The rearrangement links TRBV5-4 to TRBJ2-3; D remains unclear. This CDR3 has 15 amino acids. Germline V gives CDR1 SGHNT, CDR2 YYREEE (reference sequence). V was pared by 4 bases and J by 0 bases, with 12 bases between. The DNA of the CDR3 is TGTGCCAGCAGCCTCGCCTCAACTAGCACAGATACGCAGTATTTT. Its protein is CASSLASTSTDTQYF.

This chain connects TRBV13 to TRBJ1-2; D is possibly TRBD1 (5 bases). Germline V lookup: CDR1 PRHDT, CDR2 FYEKMQ (reference sequence). V was pared by 5 bases and J by 1 base, with 11 bases between. The CDR3 sequence is 14 residues long. CDR3 loop: CASSLFGGNYGYTF. DNA for the CDR3: TGTGCCAGCAGCCTATTCGGGGGTAACTATGGCTACACCTTC.

About this clone itself: Relative to the germline gene, one junction end is altered; a read error may explain this. The rearrangement uses TRBV29-1 and TRBJ1-2; D perhaps matches TRBD1 (6 bases). The CDR3 length is 15 residues. CDR1 is SQVTM and CDR2 is ANQGSEA in the germline V gene. DNA of the CDR3: TGCAGCGTTGGAAAGCGGGGGACGGGGGGCGAAGGCTACATCTTC. It yields the protein CSVGKRGTGGEGYIF.

With regard to this clone: At one boundary the junction diverges from the germline segment, which might be a read error. The DNA for the CDR3 is TGTGCCAGCAGCTTAGGCCCAATGAGTAGCTCCGACAATGAGCAGTTCTTC. It encodes CASSLGPMSSSDNEQFF. The chain has TRBV13 and TRBJ2-1; D is uncertain. The CDR3 sequence is 17 residues long. Looked up from germline, CDR1 is PRHDT and CDR2 is FYEKMQ (reference sequence).

The genes are TRBV11-2 and TRBJ2-7, with 12 bases aligning to TRBD2. Germline V gene lookup returns CDR1 SGHAT and CDR2 FQNNGV. With 5 bases clipped from V and 7 bases from J, the junction kept 18 bases outside the gene matches. The CDR3 loop spans 18 amino acids. CDR3 loop: CASSPVLRASGGAWEQYF. In DNA form, the CDR3 reads TGTGCCAGCAGCCCAGTACTACGGGCTAGCGGGGGGGCCTGGGAGCAGTACTTC.

The chain combines TRBV5-1 with TRBJ2-7; 8 bases agree with TRBD2. Germline V gene sequence: CDR1 SGHRS, CDR2 YFSETQ. After removal of 1 base from V and 6 bases from J, the junction contained 9 bases not matched to a gene. The CDR3 loop spans 15 amino acids. In DNA, the CDR3 is TGCGCCAGCAGCTTGTTCGGGACTAGTAATCGCGAGCAGTACTTC. Protein: CASSLFGTSNREQYF.

The chain couples TRBV7-8 to TRBJ1-2, with 9 bases identical to TRBD1. Germline trimming cut 5 bases from V and 4 bases from J; bases unmatched to any gene: 14. Germline CDR1 is SGHVS and CDR2 is FQNEAQ. CDR3 length equals 17 residues. CDR3 nucleotide sequence: TGTGCCAGCAGCGCAGGGACAGGGTCCCGATCACTCTATGGCTACACCTTC. Encoded protein: CASSAGTGSRSLYGYTF.